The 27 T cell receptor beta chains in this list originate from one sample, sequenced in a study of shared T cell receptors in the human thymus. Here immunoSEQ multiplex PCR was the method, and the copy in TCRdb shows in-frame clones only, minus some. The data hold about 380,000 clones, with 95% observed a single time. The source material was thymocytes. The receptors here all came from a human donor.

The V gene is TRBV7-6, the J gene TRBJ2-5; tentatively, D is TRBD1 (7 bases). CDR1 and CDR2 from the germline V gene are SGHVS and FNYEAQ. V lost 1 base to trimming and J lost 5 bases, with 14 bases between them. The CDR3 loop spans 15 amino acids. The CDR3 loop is CASSLVGGGAETQYF. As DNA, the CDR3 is TGTGCCAGCAGCTTAGTAGGAGGGGGCGCGGAGACCCAGTACTTC.

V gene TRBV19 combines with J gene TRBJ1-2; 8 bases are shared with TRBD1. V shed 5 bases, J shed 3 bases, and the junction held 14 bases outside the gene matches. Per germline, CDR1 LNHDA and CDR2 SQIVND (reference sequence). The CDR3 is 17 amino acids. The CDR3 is CASSPSNYDRGDYGYTF. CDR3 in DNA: TGTGCCAGTAGTCCCAGTAATTACGACAGGGGTGACTATGGCTACACCTTC. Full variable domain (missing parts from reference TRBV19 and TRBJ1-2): DGGITQSPKYLFRKEGQNVTLSCEQNLNHDAMYWYRQDPGQGLRLIYYSQIVNDFQKGDIAEGYSVSREKKESFPLTVTSAQKNPTAFYLCASSPSNYDRGDYGYTFGSGTRLTVV.

The CDR3 loop is CASSFRYLGSGANLYLYAEQYF. CDR3 coding DNA: TGTGCCAGCAGCTTTCGGTATCTTGGGAGCGGGGCTAACCTTTACCTCTACGCCGAGCAGTACTTC. V gene TRBV13 combines with J gene TRBJ2-7, with 7 bases identical to TRBD2. Per germline, CDR1 PRHDT and CDR2 FYEKMQ (reference sequence). The CDR3 covers 22 residues. With 3 bases clipped from V and 6 bases from J, the junction kept 32 bases outside the gene matches. The complete variable domain, with remaining parts taken from reference TRBV13 and TRBJ2-7, reads AAGVIQSPRHLIKEKRETATLKCYPIPRHDTVYWYQQGPGQDPQFLISFYEKMQSDKGSIPDRFSAQQFSDYHSELNMSSLELGDSALYFCASSFRYLGSGANLYLYAEQYFGPGTRLTVT.

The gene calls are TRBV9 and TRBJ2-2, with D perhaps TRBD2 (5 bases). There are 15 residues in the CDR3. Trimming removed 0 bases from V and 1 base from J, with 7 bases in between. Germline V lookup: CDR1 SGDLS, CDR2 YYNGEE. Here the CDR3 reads CASSVAGVNTGELFF. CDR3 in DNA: TGTGCCAGCAGCGTAGCCGGGGTGAACACCGGGGAGCTGTTTTTT.

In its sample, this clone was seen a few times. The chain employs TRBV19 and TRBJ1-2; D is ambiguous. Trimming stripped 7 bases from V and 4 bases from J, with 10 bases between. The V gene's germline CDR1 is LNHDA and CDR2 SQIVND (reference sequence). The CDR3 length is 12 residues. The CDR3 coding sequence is TGTGCCAGTAAAGGCTTGGGCTATGGCTACACCTTC. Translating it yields CASKGLGYGYTF.

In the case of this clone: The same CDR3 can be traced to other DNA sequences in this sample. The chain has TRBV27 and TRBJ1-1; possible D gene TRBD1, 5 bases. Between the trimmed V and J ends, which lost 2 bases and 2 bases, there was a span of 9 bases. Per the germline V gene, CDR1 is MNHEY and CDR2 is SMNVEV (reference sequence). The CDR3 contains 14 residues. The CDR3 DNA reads TGTGCCAGCAGTTTAAGGCAGGGAAACACTGAAGCTTTCTTT. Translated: CASSLRQGNTEAFF.

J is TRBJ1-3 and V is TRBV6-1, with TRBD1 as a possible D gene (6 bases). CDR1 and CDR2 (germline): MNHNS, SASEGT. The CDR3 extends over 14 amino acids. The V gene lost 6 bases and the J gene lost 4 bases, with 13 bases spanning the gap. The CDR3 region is CASSQTGGGNTIYF. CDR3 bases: TGTGCCAGCAGCCAGACAGGAGGCGGAAACACCATATATTTT.

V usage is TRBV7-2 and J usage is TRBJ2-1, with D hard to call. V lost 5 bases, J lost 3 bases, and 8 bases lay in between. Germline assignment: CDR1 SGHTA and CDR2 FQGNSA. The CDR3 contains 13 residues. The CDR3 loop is CASSRTDYNEQFF. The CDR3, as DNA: TGTGCCAGCAGCAGAACGGACTACAATGAGCAGTTCTTC.

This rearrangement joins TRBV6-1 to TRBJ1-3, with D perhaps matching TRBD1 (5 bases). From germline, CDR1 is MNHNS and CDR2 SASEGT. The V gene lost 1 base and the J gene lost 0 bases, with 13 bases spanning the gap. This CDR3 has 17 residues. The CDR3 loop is CASSEGQGEGSGNTIYF. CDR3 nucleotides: TGTGCCAGCAGTGAAGGGCAGGGAGAAGGCTCTGGAAACACCATATATTTT.

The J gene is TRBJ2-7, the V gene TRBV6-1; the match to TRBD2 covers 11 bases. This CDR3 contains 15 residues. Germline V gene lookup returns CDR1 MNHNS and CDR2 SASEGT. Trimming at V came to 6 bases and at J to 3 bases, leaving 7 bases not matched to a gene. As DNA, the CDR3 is TGTGCCAGCAGACAACTAGCGGGAGAGCTCTACGAGCAGTACTTC. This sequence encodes CASRQLAGELYEQYF.

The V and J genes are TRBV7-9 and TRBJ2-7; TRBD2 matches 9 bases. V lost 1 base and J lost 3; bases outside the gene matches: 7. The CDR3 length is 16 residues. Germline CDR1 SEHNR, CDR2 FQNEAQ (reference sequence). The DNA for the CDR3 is TGTGCCAGCAGCTTAGGGCTAGCGGGGCCCGACTACGAGCAGTACTTC. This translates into CASSLGLAGPDYEQYF.

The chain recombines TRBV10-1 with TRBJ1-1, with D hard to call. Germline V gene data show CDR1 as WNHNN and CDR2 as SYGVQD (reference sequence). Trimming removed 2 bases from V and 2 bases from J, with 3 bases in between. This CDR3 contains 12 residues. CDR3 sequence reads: CASSETNTEAFF. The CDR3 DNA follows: TGCGCCAGCAGTGAGACAAACACTGAAGCTTTCTTT.

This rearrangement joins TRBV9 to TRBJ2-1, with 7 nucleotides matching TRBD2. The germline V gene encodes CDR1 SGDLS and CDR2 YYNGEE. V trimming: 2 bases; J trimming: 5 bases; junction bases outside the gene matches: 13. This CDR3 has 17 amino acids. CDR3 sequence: CASSVSGRASRHNEQFF. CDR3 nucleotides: TGTGCCAGCAGCGTGAGTGGGAGGGCCTCTCGACACAATGAGCAGTTCTTC.

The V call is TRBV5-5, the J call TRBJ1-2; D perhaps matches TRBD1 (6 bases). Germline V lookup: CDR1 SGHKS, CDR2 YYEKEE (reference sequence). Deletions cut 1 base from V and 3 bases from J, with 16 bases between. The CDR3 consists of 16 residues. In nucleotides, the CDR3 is TGTGCCAGCAGCTTGTTTCGGCAGGGGAGGGACTATGGCTACACCTTC. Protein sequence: CASSLFRQGRDYGYTF.

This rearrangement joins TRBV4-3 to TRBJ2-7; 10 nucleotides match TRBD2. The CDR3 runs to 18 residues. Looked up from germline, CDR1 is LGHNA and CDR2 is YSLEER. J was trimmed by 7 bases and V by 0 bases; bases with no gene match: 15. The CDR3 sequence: CASSQEAFGAGGPGEQYF. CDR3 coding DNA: TGCGCCAGCAGCCAAGAAGCCTTCGGAGCGGGAGGGCCGGGAGAGCAGTACTTC.

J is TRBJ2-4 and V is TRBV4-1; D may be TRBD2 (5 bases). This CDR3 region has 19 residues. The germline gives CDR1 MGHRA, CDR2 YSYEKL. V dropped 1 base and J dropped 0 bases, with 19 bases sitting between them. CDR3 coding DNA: TGCGCCAGCAGCCAAGGTTTCGGGATACGATTCAAAGCCAAAAACATTCAGTACTTC. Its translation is CASSQGFGIRFKAKNIQYF.

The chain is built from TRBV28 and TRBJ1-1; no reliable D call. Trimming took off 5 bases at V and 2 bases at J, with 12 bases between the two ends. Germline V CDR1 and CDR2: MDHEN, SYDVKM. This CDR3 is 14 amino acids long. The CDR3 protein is CASSIPRSNTEAFF. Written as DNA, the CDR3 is TGTGCCAGCAGTATTCCCAGGAGTAACACTGAAGCTTTCTTT.

CDR3: CASSLGAGGNTGELFF. The CDR3 DNA follows: TGTGCCAGCAGTTTAGGGGCGGGAGGGAACACCGGGGAGCTGTTTTTT. The gene calls are TRBV27 and TRBJ2-2; 8 bases align to TRBD2. Germline V gene data show CDR1 as MNHEY and CDR2 as SMNVEV (reference sequence). V shed 2 bases and J 1 base; nucleotides not matched to a gene: 3. The CDR3 loop spans 16 amino acids.

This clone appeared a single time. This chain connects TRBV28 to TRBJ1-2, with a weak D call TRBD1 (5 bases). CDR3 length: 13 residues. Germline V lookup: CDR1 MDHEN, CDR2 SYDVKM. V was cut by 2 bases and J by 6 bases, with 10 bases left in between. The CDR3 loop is CASSLKEGNGYTF. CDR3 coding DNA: TGTGCCAGCAGTTTAAAGGAGGGGAATGGCTACACCTTC.

The CDR3 is CSVASRALGDEQFF. The CDR3 DNA follows: TGCAGCGTTGCGAGTCGGGCCCTTGGGGATGAGCAGTTCTTC. The V call is TRBV29-1, the J call TRBJ2-1; D call uncertain. The germline V gene has CDR1 SQVTM and CDR2 ANQGSEA. V lost 4 bases and J 8 bases, leaving 18 bases between the germline ends. The CDR3 is 14 amino acids.

CDR3 coding DNA: TGTGCCAGCAGCTTGGCGGGCCGGCAGGCACTCAAGGACTATGGCTACACCTTC. This codes for CASSLAGRQALKDYGYTF. The V and J genes are TRBV5-4 and TRBJ1-2; D remains ambiguous. The CDR3 is 18 residues long. CDR1 and CDR2 from the germline V gene are SGHNT and YYREEE (reference sequence). V was clipped by 0 bases and J by 3 bases, with 21 bases between them.

CDR3 loop: CASSLLTGVAGPYNEQFF. The DNA of the CDR3 is TGTGCCAGCAGCCTCCTTACCGGGGTAGCGGGGCCTTACAATGAGCAGTTCTTC. This chain links TRBV14 with TRBJ2-1, with 8 bases that match TRBD2. CDR1 and CDR2 (germline): SGHDN, FVKESK. CDR3 length: 18 residues. With V trimmed by 4 bases and J by 4 bases, 15 bases remained unmatched.

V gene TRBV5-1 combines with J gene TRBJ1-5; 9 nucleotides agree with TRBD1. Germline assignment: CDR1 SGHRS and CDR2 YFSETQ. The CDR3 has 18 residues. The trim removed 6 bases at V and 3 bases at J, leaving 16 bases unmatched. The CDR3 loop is CASISGTGIVRNNQPQHF. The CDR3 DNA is TGCGCCAGCATTTCCGGGACAGGGATAGTTAGGAACAATCAGCCCCAGCATTTT. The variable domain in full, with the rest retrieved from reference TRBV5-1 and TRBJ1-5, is KAGVTQTPRYLIKTRGQQVTLSCSPISGHRSVSWYQQTPGQGLQFLFEYFSETQRNKGNFPGRFSGRQFSNSRSEMNVSTLELGDSALYLCASISGTGIVRNNQPQHFGDGTRLSIL.

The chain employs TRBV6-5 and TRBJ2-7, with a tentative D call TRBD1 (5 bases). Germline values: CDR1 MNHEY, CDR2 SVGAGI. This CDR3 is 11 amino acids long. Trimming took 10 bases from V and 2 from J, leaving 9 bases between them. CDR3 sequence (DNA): TGTGCCACCCGCAGGGCCTACGAGCAGTACTTC. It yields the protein CATRRAYEQYF.

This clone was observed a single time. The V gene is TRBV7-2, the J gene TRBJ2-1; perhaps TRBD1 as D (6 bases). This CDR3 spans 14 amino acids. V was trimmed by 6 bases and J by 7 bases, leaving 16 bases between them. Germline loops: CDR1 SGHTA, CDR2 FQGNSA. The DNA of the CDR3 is TGTGCCAGCAGGAGGGGAGAGAGGGGGAATGAGCAGTTCTTC. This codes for CASRRGERGNEQFF.

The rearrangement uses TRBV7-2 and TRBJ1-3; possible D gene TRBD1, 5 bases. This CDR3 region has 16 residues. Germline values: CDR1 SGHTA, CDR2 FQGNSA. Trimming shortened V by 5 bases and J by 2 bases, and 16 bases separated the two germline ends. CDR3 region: CASSPFRGRTGNTIYF. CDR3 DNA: TGTGCCAGCAGCCCCTTTCGGGGGAGGACTGGAAACACCATATATTTT.

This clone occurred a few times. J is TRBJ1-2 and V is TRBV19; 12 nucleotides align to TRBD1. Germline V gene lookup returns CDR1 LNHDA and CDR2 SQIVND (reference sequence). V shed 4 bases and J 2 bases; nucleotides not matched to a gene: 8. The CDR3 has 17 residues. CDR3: CASSRVGQGAPNYGYTF. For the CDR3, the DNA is TGTGCCAGTAGTAGAGTGGGACAGGGGGCGCCGAACTATGGCTACACCTTC.